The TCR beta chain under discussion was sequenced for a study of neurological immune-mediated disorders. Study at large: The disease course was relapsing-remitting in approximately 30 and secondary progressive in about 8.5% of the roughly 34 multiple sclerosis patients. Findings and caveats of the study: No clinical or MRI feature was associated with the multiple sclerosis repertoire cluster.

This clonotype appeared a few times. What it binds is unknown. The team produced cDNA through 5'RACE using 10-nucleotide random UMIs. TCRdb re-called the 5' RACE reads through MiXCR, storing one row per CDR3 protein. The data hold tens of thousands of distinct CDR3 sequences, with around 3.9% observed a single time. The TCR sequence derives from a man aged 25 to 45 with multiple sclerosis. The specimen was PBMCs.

This CDR3 is CASSFLGGTNTDTQYF. CDR3 bases: TGTGCCAGCAGCTTCCTCGGGGGAACTAACACAGATACGCAGTATTTT. The rearrangement joins TRBV7-8 to TRBJ2-3; D might be TRBD2 (6 bases). The CDR3 totals 16 residues. V was shortened by 3 bases and J by 2 bases, with 15 bases between the two germline ends. CDR1 SGHVS and CDR2 FQNEAQ come from the germline V gene.